The 16 T cell receptor beta chains in this list originate from one sample, sequenced in a study of shared clonotypes between healthy human individuals. Method: immunoSEQ multiplex PCR; TCRdb's copy keeps in-frame clones and lacks some. The table lists more than 2 million clones, about 94% of them singletons. Naive-designated CD8 cells lacked CD45RO, were positively enriched for CCR7, and omitted terminally differentiated effector memory CD45RA+ cells. The sample taken for sequencing was naive CD8+ T cells from PBMCs. Source of these receptors: a man aged 18 to 29 in good health. Some clones in this sample may be carry-over from other donors' samples.

This chain uses TRBV4-1 with TRBJ1-1, with D unclear. The CDR3 is 14 residues long. The V gene's germline CDR1 is MGHRA and CDR2 YSYEKL. The ends were cut back, 1 base at V and 5 bases at J, with 11 bases in the middle. The CDR3 sequence: CASSQGMIWTEAFF. As DNA, the CDR3 is TGCGCCAGCAGCCAAGGGATGATTTGGACTGAAGCTTTCTTT.

The rearrangement links TRBV28 to TRBJ2-1; a possible D gene is TRBD2 (6 bases). This CDR3 spans 12 amino acids. Germline values: CDR1 MDHEN, CDR2 SYDVKM. V gave up 6 bases and J gave up 8 bases, with 11 bases separating them. CDR3 protein: CASRIRLDEQFF. In nucleotides, the CDR3 is TGTGCCAGCAGGATCAGACTAGATGAGCAGTTCTTC.

This rearrangement joins TRBV11-3 to TRBJ2-7; TRBD2 might be the D (6 bases). The CDR3 covers 16 residues. V was trimmed by 3 bases and J by 0 bases, leaving 15 bases between them. Germline V lookup: CDR1 SGHNT, CDR2 YENEEA. CDR3 residues: CASSLGAGTSSYEQYF. In nucleotides, the CDR3 is TGTGCCAGCAGCTTGGGAGCGGGCACGAGCTCCTACGAGCAGTACTTC.

V is TRBV6-1 and J is TRBJ1-5; 9 bases map to TRBD1. Looked up from germline, CDR1 is MNHNS and CDR2 is SASEGT. The trim removed 3 bases at V and 9 bases at J, leaving 15 bases unmatched. The CDR3 totals 17 residues. The CDR3 sequence is CASSEDFYTGGRPPQHF. The CDR3 coding sequence is TGTGCCAGCAGTGAGGATTTCTATACAGGGGGCAGGCCGCCCCAGCATTTT.

The rearrangement links TRBV2 to TRBJ2-7, with D tentatively TRBD1 (6 bases). Germline assignment: CDR1 SNHLY and CDR2 FYNNEI. The CDR3 spans 13 residues. The ends were cut back, 7 bases at V and 5 bases at J, with 15 bases in the middle. The CDR3 nucleotides are TGTGCCAGCAAGGGCAGGGGTGCTGACGAGCAGTACTTC. Its translation: CASKGRGADEQYF.

The gene calls are TRBV6-6 and TRBJ1-1, with D uncertain. This CDR3 is built from 13 residues. V was trimmed by 4 bases and J by 5 bases, leaving 11 bases between them. Germline V CDR1 and CDR2: MNHNY, SVGAGI (reference sequence). The CDR3 bases are TGTGCCAGCAGTTCTTTCCCGGGGACTGAAGCTTTCTTT. Encoded protein: CASSSFPGTEAFF.

The chain joins TRBV27 to TRBJ2-7; 14 bases fit TRBD2. This CDR3 has 15 amino acids. With 5 bases clipped from V and 6 bases from J, the junction kept 6 bases outside the gene matches. Germline V CDR1 and CDR2: MNHEY, SMNVEV (reference sequence). CDR3 DNA sequence: TGTGCCAGCAGTGATCCGGGACTAGCGGGAGTCGAGCAGTACTTC. Protein product: CASSDPGLAGVEQYF.

This clone has just one count. The rearrangement joins TRBV27 to TRBJ1-5; D is uncertain. The CDR3 runs to 13 residues. Germline V gives CDR1 MNHEY, CDR2 SMNVEV (reference sequence). The germline V and J ends were trimmed by 10 bases and 5 bases, with 15 bases remaining between them. The CDR3 loop is CATASKGYQPQHF. CDR3 nucleotides: TGTGCCACCGCCTCGAAAGGGTATCAGCCCCAGCATTTT.

CDR3 sequence: CASSLRGAEGSYEQYF. CDR3 bases: TGTGCCAGCAGTTTGAGGGGGGCTGAGGGGTCCTACGAGCAGTACTTC. J is TRBJ2-7 and V is TRBV28, with D perhaps assigned TRBD1 or TRBD2 (6 bases each). V lost 3 bases and J 1 base, leaving 16 bases between the germline ends. CDR1 is MDHEN, CDR2 SYDVKM, per germline. The CDR3 consists of 16 residues.

This chain joins TRBV2 and TRBJ2-7; 7 nucleotides match TRBD1. The CDR3 is made up of 12 amino acids. Germline CDR1 and CDR2: SNHLY and FYNNEI. V was pared by 11 bases and J by 6 bases, with 10 bases of the junction left unmatched. CDR3 nucleotide sequence: TGTGCCGGAACACAGGGGTCCCTCGAGCAGTACTTC. This encodes CAGTQGSLEQYF.

The rearrangement joins TRBV4-3 to TRBJ1-2; no definite D call. Germline V gene data show CDR1 as LGHNA and CDR2 as YSLEER. The germline V and J ends were trimmed by 0 bases and 1 base, with 15 bases remaining between them. The CDR3 runs to 17 residues. The CDR3 reads CASSQETRSQFNYGYTF. The CDR3 DNA sequence: TGCGCCAGCAGCCAAGAAACTCGCAGCCAATTTAACTATGGCTACACCTTC.

The chain employs TRBV7-9 and TRBJ1-2; 11 bases are a match to TRBD1. Per germline, CDR1 SEHNR and CDR2 FQNEAQ (reference sequence). V was pared by 2 bases and J by 3 bases, with 8 bases of the junction left unmatched. This CDR3 is built from 17 residues. The CDR3 DNA follows: TGTGCCAGCAGCTTATCCGGGACAGGGGGGAGTGACTATGGCTACACCTTC. Translation: CASSLSGTGGSDYGYTF.

The gene calls are TRBV7-9 and TRBJ1-1; D ambiguous. This CDR3 spans 12 amino acids. V dropped 5 bases and J dropped 10 bases, with 14 bases sitting between them. Germline V gene sequence: CDR1 SEHNR, CDR2 FQNEAQ (reference sequence). The DNA of the CDR3 is TGTGCCAGCAGCGATGGGCGCGGGGTAGCTTTCTTT. Protein: CASSDGRGVAFF.

The chain couples TRBV2 to TRBJ2-5; D is undetermined. V was pared by 7 bases and J by 2 bases, with 14 bases between. CDR1 SNHLY and CDR2 FYNNEI come from the germline V gene. The CDR3 sequence is 14 residues long. In DNA form, the CDR3 reads TGTGCCAGCAAAATGGGGTGGGCACAAGAGACCCAGTACTTC. Translation gives CASKMGWAQETQYF.

The chain is built from TRBV30 and TRBJ1-2; 7 bases fit TRBD1. In germline, CDR1 is GTSNPN, CDR2 SVGIG (reference sequence). This CDR3 region has 12 residues. V lost 6 bases and J lost 7; bases outside the gene matches: 8. The CDR3 loop is CACSTGVAGYTF. The DNA for the CDR3 is TGTGCCTGCTCTACAGGGGTCGCTGGCTACACCTTC.

V gene TRBV19 combines with J gene TRBJ2-7, with D unresolved. CDR1 is LNHDA, CDR2 SQIVND, per germline (reference sequence). Trimming pared 3 bases from V and 3 bases from J, leaving 12 bases between. The CDR3 is made up of 14 amino acids. The CDR3 bases are TGTGCCAGTAGTATGCGAGAGGAGCTCTACGAGCAGTACTTC. Protein sequence: CASSMREELYEQYF.